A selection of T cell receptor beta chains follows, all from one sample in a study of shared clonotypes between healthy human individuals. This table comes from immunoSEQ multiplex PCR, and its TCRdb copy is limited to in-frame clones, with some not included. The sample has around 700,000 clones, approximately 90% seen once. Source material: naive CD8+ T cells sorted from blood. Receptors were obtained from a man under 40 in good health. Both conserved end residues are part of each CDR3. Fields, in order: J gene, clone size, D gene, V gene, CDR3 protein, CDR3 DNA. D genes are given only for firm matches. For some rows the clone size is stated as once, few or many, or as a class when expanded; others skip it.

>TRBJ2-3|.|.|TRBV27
CASSPLPSASTDAQYF
TGTGCCAGCAGTCCCCTTCCTAGCGCATCCACAGATGCGCAGTATTTT
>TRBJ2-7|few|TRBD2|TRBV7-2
CASSHPTSGLFEQYF
TGTGCCAGCAGTCATCCGACTAGCGGATTGTTCGAGCAGTACTTC
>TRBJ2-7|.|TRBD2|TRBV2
CASSNREGSYEQYF
TGTGCCAGCAGTAATCGGGAGGGTTCCTACGAGCAGTACTTC
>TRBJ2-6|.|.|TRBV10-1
CASSGQLIAQSRANVLTF
TGCGCCAGCAGTGGTCAGCTGATCGCACAAAGTCGGGCCAACGTCCTGACTTTC
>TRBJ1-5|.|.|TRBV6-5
CASSYSGKSNQPQHF
TGTGCCAGCAGTTACTCGGGGAAAAGCAATCAGCCCCAGCATTTT
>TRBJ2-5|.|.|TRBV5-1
CASNPMDGFETQYF
TGCGCCAGCAACCCTATGGACGGGTTCGAGACCCAGTACTTC
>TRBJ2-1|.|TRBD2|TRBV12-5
CASGLPEPSGRAAEQFF
TGTGCTAGTGGTTTGCCGGAGCCTAGCGGGAGGGCCGCTGAGCAGTTCTTC
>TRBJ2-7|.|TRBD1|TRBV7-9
CASSSGQGPPAPYEQYF
TGTGCCAGCAGCTCGGGACAGGGGCCTCCCGCCCCCTACGAGCAGTACTTC
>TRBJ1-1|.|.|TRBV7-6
CASSLAWGVTREAFF
TGTGCCAGCAGCTTAGCGTGGGGAGTGACACGTGAAGCTTTCTTT
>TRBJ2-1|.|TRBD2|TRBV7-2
CASSHGWASGNYNEQFF
TGTGCCAGCAGCCACGGTTGGGCTAGCGGGAATTACAATGAGCAGTTCTTC
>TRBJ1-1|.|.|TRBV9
CASSVGGGSAEAFF
TGTGCCAGCAGCGTAGGCGGGGGTAGCGCTGAAGCTTTCTTT
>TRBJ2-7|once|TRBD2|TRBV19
CASSIGLAGGHYEQYF
TGTGCCAGTAGTATAGGACTAGCGGGAGGCCACTACGAGCAGTACTTC
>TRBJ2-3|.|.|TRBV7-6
CASSSIQGSDTQYF
TGTGCCAGCAGTTCCATCCAGGGATCAGATACGCAGTATTTT
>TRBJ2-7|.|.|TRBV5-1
CASSLQGSLYEQYF
TGCGCCAGCAGCTTACAGGGATCCCTCTACGAGCAGTACTTC
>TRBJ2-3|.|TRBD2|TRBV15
CATSSGTSDITDTQYF
TGTGCCACCAGCAGCGGGACTAGCGATATCACAGATACGCAGTATTTT
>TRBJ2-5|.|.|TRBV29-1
CSVEDNSTPIQETQYF
TGCAGCGTTGAAGATAATTCTACACCCATCCAAGAGACCCAGTACTTC
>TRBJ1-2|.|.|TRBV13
CASSYGQSSNYGYTF
TGTGCCAGCAGTTACGGACAGTCTTCTAACTATGGCTACACCTTC
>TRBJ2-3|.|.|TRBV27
CASSLFTPGDDTDTQYF
TGTGCCAGCAGTTTATTTACCCCAGGGGACGACACAGATACGCAGTATTTT
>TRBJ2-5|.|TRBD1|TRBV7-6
CASSDRGAPRQETQYF
TGTGCCAGCAGTGACAGGGGCGCGCCCCGCCAAGAGACCCAGTACTTC
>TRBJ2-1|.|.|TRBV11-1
CASSPRGKNEQFF
TGTGCCAGCAGCCCCAGAGGAAAGAATGAGCAGTTCTTC
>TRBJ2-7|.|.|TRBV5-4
CASNDPSYEQYF
TGTGCCAGCAATGACCCGAGCTACGAGCAGTACTTC
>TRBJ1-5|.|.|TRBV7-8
CASSSDSGSNQPQHF
TGTGCCAGCAGCTCGGACAGTGGCAGCAATCAGCCCCAGCATTTT
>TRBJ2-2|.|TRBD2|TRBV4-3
CASSQGLAGEGVTGELFF
TGCGCCAGCAGCCAGGGACTAGCGGGAGAGGGAGTCACCGGGGAGCTGTTTTTT
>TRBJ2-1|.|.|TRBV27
CASSTNSGYNEQFF
TGTGCCAGCAGCACAAATAGCGGTTACAATGAGCAGTTCTTC
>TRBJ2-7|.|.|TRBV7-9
CASSHNRITSTGAYEQYF
TGTGCCAGCAGCCACAACAGAATTACTAGCACCGGGGCCTACGAGCAGTACTTC
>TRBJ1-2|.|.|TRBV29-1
CSVEGRLWDGYTF
TGCAGCGTTGAAGGGCGCCTCTGGGATGGCTACACCTTC
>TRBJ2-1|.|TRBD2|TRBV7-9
CASSRSSGIAYNEQFF
TGTGCCAGCAGCCGTTCCAGCGGGATTGCCTACAATGAGCAGTTCTTC
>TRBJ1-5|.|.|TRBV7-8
CASSEEGYSNQPQHF
TGTGCCAGCAGTGAAGAGGGATATAGCAATCAGCCCCAGCATTTT
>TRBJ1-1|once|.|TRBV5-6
CASSLGVTEAFF
TGTGCCAGCAGCCTAGGGGTCACTGAAGCTTTCTTT
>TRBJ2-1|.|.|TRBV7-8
CASSLFPRTDNEQFF
TGTGCCAGCAGCTTATTCCCCAGGACGGACAATGAGCAGTTCTTC
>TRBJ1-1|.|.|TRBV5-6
CASSLGGIKAFF
TGTGCCAGCAGCTTGGGAGGGATAAAGGCTTTCTTT
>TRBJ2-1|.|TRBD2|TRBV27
CASSFGTSSYNEQFF
TGTGCCAGCAGTTTCGGGACTAGCTCCTACAATGAGCAGTTCTTC
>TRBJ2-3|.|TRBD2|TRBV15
CATSGVLAGAPDTQYF
TGTGCCACCAGCGGGGTTTTAGCGGGAGCCCCAGATACGCAGTATTTT
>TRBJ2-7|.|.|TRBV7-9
CASSSDLSSYEQYF
TGTGCCAGCAGCTCCGACCTGAGCTCCTACGAGCAGTACTTC
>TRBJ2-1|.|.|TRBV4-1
CASSQRPNEQFF
TGCGCCAGCAGCCAAAGGCCCAATGAGCAGTTCTTC
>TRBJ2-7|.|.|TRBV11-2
CASSLLGYSYEQYF
TGTGCCAGCAGCTTACTAGGCTACTCCTACGAGCAGTACTTC
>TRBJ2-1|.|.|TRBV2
CATFSSSYNEQFF
TGTGCAACCTTCTCAAGCTCCTACAATGAGCAGTTCTTC
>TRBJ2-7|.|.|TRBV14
CASSASSYEQYF
TGTGCCAGCAGCGCCAGCTCCTACGAGCAGTACTTC
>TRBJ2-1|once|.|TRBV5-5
CASSSYNEQLF
TGTGCCAGCAGCTCCTACAATGAGCAGCTCTTC
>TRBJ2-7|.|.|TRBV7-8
CASSLVGGWEYEQYF
TGTGCCAGCAGCTTAGTTGGAGGCTGGGAATACGAGCAGTACTTC
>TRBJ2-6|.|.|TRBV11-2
CASSIRGSAISGANVLTF
TGTGCCAGCAGCATAAGGGGGTCCGCGATCTCTGGGGCCAACGTCCTGACTTTC
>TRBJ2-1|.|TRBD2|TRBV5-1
CASSPRTSGIYNEQFF
TGCGCCAGCAGCCCGAGGACTAGCGGGATCTACAATGAGCAGTTCTTC
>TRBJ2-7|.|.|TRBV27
CASSYFRGRYEQYF
TGTGCCAGCAGTTACTTCCGGGGGCGTTACGAGCAGTACTTC
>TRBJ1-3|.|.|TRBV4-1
CASSQEKVSSGNTIYF
TGCGCCAGCAGCCAAGAGAAAGTTAGCTCTGGAAACACCATATATTTT
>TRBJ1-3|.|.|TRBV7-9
CATPGGNTIYF
TGTGCCACCCCGGGAGGAAACACCATATATTTT
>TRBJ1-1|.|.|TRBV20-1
CSARSYTEAFF
TGCAGTGCTAGAAGCTACACTGAAGCTTTCTTT
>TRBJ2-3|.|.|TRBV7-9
CASSLVEGRNTDTQYF
TGTGCCAGCAGCTTAGTGGAGGGACGGAACACAGATACGCAGTATTTT
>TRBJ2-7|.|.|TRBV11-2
CASSLIANYEQYF
TGTGCCAGCAGCTTGATCGCCAACTACGAGCAGTACTTC
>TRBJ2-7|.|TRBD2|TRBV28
CASSLTYSLRGLAGPYEQYF
TGTGCCAGCAGTTTAACTTATTCCCTCCGAGGACTAGCGGGCCCCTACGAGCAGTACTTC
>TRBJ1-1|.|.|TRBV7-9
CASSLPRGWVNTEAFF
TGTGCCAGCAGCTTACCCCGAGGGTGGGTGAACACTGAAGCTTTCTTT
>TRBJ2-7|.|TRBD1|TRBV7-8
CASSLGPGGEQYF
TGTGCCAGCAGCTTAGGCCCAGGGGGCGAGCAGTACTTC
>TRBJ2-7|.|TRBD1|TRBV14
CASSQTGKGFNEQYF
TGTGCCAGCAGCCAGACAGGGAAAGGTTTTAACGAGCAGTACTTC
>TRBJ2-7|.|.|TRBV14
CASSPPGALYEQYF
TGTGCCAGCAGCCCCCCGGGAGCCCTCTACGAGCAGTACTTC
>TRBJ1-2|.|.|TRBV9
CASSLSRADYTF
TGTGCCAGCAGCCTAAGCAGGGCGGACTACACCTTC
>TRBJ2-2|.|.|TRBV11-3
CASSLFGGGELFF
TGTGCCAGCAGCTTATTCGGGGGTGGGGAGCTGTTTTTT
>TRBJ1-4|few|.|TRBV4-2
CASSQEWRASGKLFF
TGTGCCAGCAGCCAAGAGTGGCGGGCTTCGGGAAAACTGTTTTTT
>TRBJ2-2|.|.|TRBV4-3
CASSQVVSRTGELFF
TGCGCCAGCAGCCAAGTAGTATCAAGAACCGGGGAGCTGTTTTTT
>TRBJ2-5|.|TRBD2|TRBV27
CASSLFLGRGETQYF
TGTGCCAGCAGTTTGTTTTTAGGGCGGGGGGAGACCCAGTACTTC